This T cell receptor (beta chain) is drawn from a study of cytomegalovirus exposure and HLA in healthy donors (dated by TCRdb to 2017 to 2019). With regard to the full study: A later analysis indicated that the 120 or so validation repertoires were generated on the platform also employed for the roughly 650 repertoires of the first cohort. The aim of the study was to test whether cataloging public T cell receptors could identify signatures of past pathogen exposure. Along with the approximately 620-subject first cohort, a separate validation cohort of 120 different subjects was used. High-throughput TCR immunosequencing, statistical association of individual TCRs with disease status, and machine learning were combined to predict cytomegalovirus infection status. General study outcomes and caveats: Across donors, most TCR sequences were observed very rarely, whereas some public TCRs were present in many individuals. The authors suggested that the approach could potentially be extended to other disease states and immunological phenotypes. The study gave a list of some 150 TCR beta chains associated with cytomegalovirus. A few of the identified cytomegalovirus-associated TCR beta chains were confirmed in vitro to be specific for cytomegalovirus antigens. The classifier was reported to diagnose cytomegalovirus status with high specificity and sensitivity in both the original and validation cohorts. The validation cohort had no HLA typing available for a later analysis, so co-occurrence within that cohort was assessed over all 110 or so repertoires. Subsequent analysis determined that TCRs grouped into clusters in the first cohort also showed a tendency toward co-occurrence across the roughly 130 validation repertoires, and approximately 94% of cluster scores exceeded 0.

The receptor library was made with the immunoSEQ multiplex PCR assay. The paper's data handling went like this. A statistical classification framework was developed to diagnose cytomegalovirus status using the catalog of TCR beta chain sequences. This is the immuneACCESS table as TCRdb keeps it, with only in-frame sequences that have V and J called. A part of the clones is gone; compared with another copy, unresolved V genes explain less than half, and the rest is unexplained. The D gene and trimming were derived from the DNA, and the V and J assignments and clone size from that table. The sample profile shows 200,000 to 300,000 clones; about 86% of them were found once. The ten largest make up around 1.2% of the sample. The trim is 5 bases for V and 4 bases for J, with a gap of 12 bases between the germline ends. The germline V gene (reference sequence) sets CDR1 to MNHEY and CDR2 to SMNVEV. The CDR3 contains 13 residues, cysteine and phenylalanine counted. Solely the CDR3 DNA is kept, with 39 bases framed from the first base.

Donors formed part of the validation cohort, which comprised 120 subjects and was distinct from the first cohort of 550 to 850 subjects. The table lists this clone with a few counts. Its target antigen remains unknown. No base quality values were provided; no much bigger clone lies one nucleotide off. Specimen: PBMCs. This chain joins TRBV27 to TRBJ2-7; the D gene is perhaps TRBD1, on 7 matching bases. The receptor comes from a woman aged 30 to 39 in good health and CMV-seropositive. CDR3 loop: CASSPGGMYEQYF. The DNA reads TGTGCCAGCAGTCCAGGGGGGATGTACGAGCAGTACTTC.